The clone carrying this T cell receptor beta chain came up once. Its antigen is undetermined. The data are from a study of radiotherapy plus CTLA-4 blockade in lung cancer. Background on the study: In roughly 19% of patients, objective responses were seen; 31% had disease control. Study-level results: Blood-borne expansion of tumor-derived TCR clones followed radiotherapy plus ipilimumab. Dynamics of early blood T cell clones, together with interferon-beta, were reportedly the best predictors of response.

Assay used: immunoSEQ multiplex PCR; TCRdb lists only in-frame clones, some missing. The sample includes about 77,000 clones, roughly four fifths seen only once; the top ten take roughly a tenth. Germline V gene data show CDR1 as SNHLY and CDR2 as FYNNEI. V shed 3 bases and J shed 5 bases, with 21 bases lying between them. CDR3 length equals 17 residues. Each patient with chemo-refractory metastatic non-small-cell lung cancer was treated with focal radiation plus CTLA-4 blockade using ipilimumab. Sequenced here: peripheral blood, sampled from a patient treated with radiotherapy plus ipilimumab. The clonotype was recovered from a human donor with non-small cell lung cancer whose response to radiotherapy plus ipilimumab could not be evaluated. The rearrangement joins TRBV2 to TRBJ2-3; maybe TRBD2 (6 bases). In nucleotides, the CDR3 is TGTGCCAGCAGTGACACCTCGGTATCCCCCGGGGGAGATACGCAGTATTTT. It encodes CASSDTSVSPGGDTQYF.